A single sample gave rise to the 9 T cell receptor beta chains below, sequenced in a study of beta chain features in type 1 diabetes. Every bit of the isolated RNA underwent reverse transcription, so sequencing read expressed TCRB transcripts. The data were produced by immunoSEQ multiplex PCR, yet TCRdb's version contains in-frame clones alone and is incomplete. The table has 250,000 or so clones, 68% seen once; the top ten hold 0.053%. The sequencing input was naive CD4+ T cells from blood. These receptors came from a man between 25 and 39 years old in good health.

This clone has only a few counts. This chain connects TRBV30 to TRBJ2-5; 7 bases match TRBD1. The CDR3 consists of 13 residues. Germline loops: CDR1 GTSNPN, CDR2 SVGIG (reference sequence). Losses at the gene ends were 0 bases for V and 2 bases for J; bases not matched to a gene: 0. The CDR3 spells CAWSVRGQETQYF. CDR3 coding DNA: TGTGCCTGGAGTGTCAGGGGGCAAGAGACCCAGTACTTC.

Comments on this clone: This sample also contains other DNA sequences that code for the same CDR3. CDR3 region: CAWSVEDTQYF. The CDR3 coding sequence is TGTGCCTGGAGTGTAGAGGATACGCAGTATTTT. The V gene is TRBV30, the J gene TRBJ2-3; no reliable D call. Trimming removed 0 bases from V and 6 bases from J, with 4 bases in between. The CDR3 is 11 amino acids. Germline V lookup: CDR1 GTSNPN, CDR2 SVGIG (reference sequence).

This clone appeared a single time. The chain links TRBV7-2 to TRBJ1-6; no firm D call. The CDR3 is made up of 15 amino acids. Germline assignment: CDR1 SGHTA and CDR2 FQGNSA. Trimming left V 3 bases short and J 2 bases short, with 8 bases between. CDR3 sequence reads: CASSFGVTYNSPLHF. In nucleotides, the CDR3 is TGTGCCAGCAGCTTTGGGGTAACCTATAATTCACCCCTCCACTTT.

V is TRBV30 and J is TRBJ2-2, with D perhaps TRBD2 (5 bases). This CDR3 contains 14 residues. The V end lost 3 bases, the J end lost 1 base, and 9 bases lay between the germline ends. CDR1 and CDR2 from the germline V gene are GTSNPN and SVGIG (reference sequence). The CDR3 loop reads CAWRPSGNTGELFF. CDR3 DNA sequence: TGTGCCTGGAGACCAAGCGGGAACACCGGGGAGCTGTTTTTT.

The chain employs TRBV12-5 and TRBJ2-5, with D perhaps TRBD2 (6 bases). Per germline, CDR1 LGHNT and CDR2 FRNRAP. This CDR3 is built from 14 residues. Trimming left V 4 bases short and J 5 bases short, with 14 bases between. CDR3 DNA sequence: TGTGCTAGTGGTTCTCGTGGGGGGATTGAGACCCAGTACTTC. The encoded protein is CASGSRGGIETQYF.

V gene TRBV27 combines with J gene TRBJ2-1; D remains unclear. The CDR3 covers 12 residues. Germline V CDR1 and CDR2: MNHEY, SMNVEV (reference sequence). Trimming took 8 bases from V and 10 from J, leaving 15 bases between them. The CDR3 bases are TGTGCCAGCGGGTTACCCTTGGGAGAGCAGTTCTTC. Translating gives CASGLPLGEQFF.

This clone was detected a few times. The chain has TRBV30 and TRBJ1-5; D gene ambiguous. The CDR3 length is 15 residues. V was clipped by 7 bases and J by 0 bases, with 16 bases between them. The germline V gene encodes CDR1 GTSNPN and CDR2 SVGIG (reference sequence). CDR3 protein: CASTSGGPSNQPQHF. CDR3 bases: TGTGCCTCTACTTCGGGAGGCCCTAGCAATCAGCCCCAGCATTTT.

The chain carries TRBV9 and TRBJ2-6, with 11 bases aligning to TRBD2. The V gene end was trimmed by 3 bases and the J gene end by 3 bases; junction bases not matched to a gene: 5. CDR3 length: 17 amino acids. The germline CDR1 and CDR2 sequences are SGDLS and YYNGEE. This CDR3 is CASSGSGRADGANVLTF. Written as DNA, the CDR3 is TGTGCCAGCAGCGGTAGCGGGAGGGCCGATGGGGCCAACGTCCTGACTTTC. Filled out from reference TRBV9 and TRBJ2-6, the complete variable domain reads DSGVTQTPKHLITATGQRVTLRCSPRSGDLSVYWYQQSLDQGLQFLIQYYNGEERAKGNILERFSAQQFPDLHSELNLSSLELGDSALYFCASSGSGRADGANVLTFGAGSRLTVL.

This sequence joins TRBV7-9 and TRBJ2-5; D is perhaps TRBD1 (6 bases). CDR1 SEHNR and CDR2 FQNEAQ come from the germline V gene (reference sequence). Trimming left V 4 bases short and J 10 bases short, with 10 bases between. CDR3 length equals 11 residues. The CDR3 spells CASSWTAIQYF. As DNA, the CDR3 is TGTGCCAGCAGCTGGACAGCGATCCAGTACTTC. Using reference TRBV7-9 and TRBJ2-5 for the parts outside the CDR3, the full variable domain is DTGVSQNPRHKITKRGQNVTFRCDPISEHNRLYWYRQTLGQGPEFLTYFQNEAQLEKSRLLSDRFSAERPKGSFSTLEIQRTEQGDSAMYLCASSWTAIQYFGPGTRLLVL.